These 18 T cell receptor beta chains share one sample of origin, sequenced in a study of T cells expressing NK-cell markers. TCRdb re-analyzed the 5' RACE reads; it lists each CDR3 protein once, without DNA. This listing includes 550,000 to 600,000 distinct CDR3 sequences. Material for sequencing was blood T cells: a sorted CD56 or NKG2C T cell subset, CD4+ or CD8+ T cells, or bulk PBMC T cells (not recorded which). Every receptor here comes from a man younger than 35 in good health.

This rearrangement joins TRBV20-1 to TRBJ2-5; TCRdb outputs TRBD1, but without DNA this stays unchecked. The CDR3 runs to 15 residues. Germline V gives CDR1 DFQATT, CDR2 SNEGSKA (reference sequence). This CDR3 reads CSARDPRDGQETQYF.

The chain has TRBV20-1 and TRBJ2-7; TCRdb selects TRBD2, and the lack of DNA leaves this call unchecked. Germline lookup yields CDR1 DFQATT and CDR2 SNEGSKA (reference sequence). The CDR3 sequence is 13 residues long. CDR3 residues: CSAPGRDFYEQYF.

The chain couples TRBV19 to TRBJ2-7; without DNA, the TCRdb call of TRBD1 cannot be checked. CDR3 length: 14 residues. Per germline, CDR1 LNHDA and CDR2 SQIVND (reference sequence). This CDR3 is CASSIVGQSYEQYF.

The CDR3 sequence: CASSQIPGTGFGNTIYF. The rearrangement links TRBV4-2 to TRBJ1-3; no DNA is available, so the TRBD1 call from TCRdb remains unchecked. The CDR3 is 17 residues long. Looked up from germline, CDR1 is LGHNA and CDR2 is YNFKEQ.

The CDR3 reads CASSYKGTWNSSTNEKLFF. The chain joins TRBV6-2 or TRBV6-3 to TRBJ1-4; there is no DNA to check the TCRdb D call of TRBD1. The CDR3 has 19 amino acids. Germline assignment: CDR1 MNHEY and CDR2 SVGEGT.

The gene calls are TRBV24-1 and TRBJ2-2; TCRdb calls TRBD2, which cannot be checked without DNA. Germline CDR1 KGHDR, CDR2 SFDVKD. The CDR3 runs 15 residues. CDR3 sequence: CATSGPSRSGGELFF.

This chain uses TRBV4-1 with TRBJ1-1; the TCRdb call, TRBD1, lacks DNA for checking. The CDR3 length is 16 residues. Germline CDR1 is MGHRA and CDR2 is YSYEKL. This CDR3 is CASSQVTTHEGTEAFF.

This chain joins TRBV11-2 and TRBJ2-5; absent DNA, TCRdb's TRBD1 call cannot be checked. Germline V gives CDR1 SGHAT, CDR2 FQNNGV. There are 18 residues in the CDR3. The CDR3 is CASSFRPRITGARETQYF.

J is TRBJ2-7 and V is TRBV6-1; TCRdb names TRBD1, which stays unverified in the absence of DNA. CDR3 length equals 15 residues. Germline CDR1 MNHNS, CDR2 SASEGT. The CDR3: CASSPRQGAAYEQYF.

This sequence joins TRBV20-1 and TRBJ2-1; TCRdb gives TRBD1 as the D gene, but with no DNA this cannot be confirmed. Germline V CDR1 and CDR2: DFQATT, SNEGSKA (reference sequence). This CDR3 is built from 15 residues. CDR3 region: CSARDVGRTFDEQFF.

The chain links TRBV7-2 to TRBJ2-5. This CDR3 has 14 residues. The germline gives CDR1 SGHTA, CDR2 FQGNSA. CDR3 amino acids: CASSPNRYQETQYF.

CDR3 sequence reads: CASSATGPLTEEQYF. The V and J genes are TRBV7-6 and TRBJ2-7; TCRdb designates TRBD1, a call that cannot be tested without DNA. CDR1 and CDR2 from the germline V gene are SGHVS and FNYEAQ. The CDR3 totals 15 residues. Full variable domain (missing parts from reference TRBV7-6 and TRBJ2-7): GAGVSQSPRYKVTKRGQDVALRCDPISGHVSLYWYRQALGQGPEFLTYFNYEAQQDKSGLPNDRFSAERPEGSISTLTIQRTEQRDSAMYRCASSATGPLTEEQYFGPGTRLTVT.

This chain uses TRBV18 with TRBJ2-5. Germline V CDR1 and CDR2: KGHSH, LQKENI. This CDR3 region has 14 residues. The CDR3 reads CASSPGVLLETQYF.

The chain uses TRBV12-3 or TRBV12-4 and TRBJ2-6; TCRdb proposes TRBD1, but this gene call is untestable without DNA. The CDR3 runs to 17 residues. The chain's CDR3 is CASSPTGGVSGANVLTF.

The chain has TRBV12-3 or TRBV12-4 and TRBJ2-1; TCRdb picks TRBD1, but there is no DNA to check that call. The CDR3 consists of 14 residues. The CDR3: CASVGAGTYNEQFF.

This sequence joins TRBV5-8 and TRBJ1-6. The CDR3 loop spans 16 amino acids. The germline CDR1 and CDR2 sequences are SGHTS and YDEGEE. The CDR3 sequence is CASSLATGRGGSPLHF.

The CDR3 sequence is CSARQGRETQYF. The chain carries TRBV29-1 and TRBJ2-5; there is no DNA to check the TCRdb D call of TRBD1. From germline, CDR1 is SQVTM and CDR2 ANQGSEA. This CDR3 region has 12 residues.

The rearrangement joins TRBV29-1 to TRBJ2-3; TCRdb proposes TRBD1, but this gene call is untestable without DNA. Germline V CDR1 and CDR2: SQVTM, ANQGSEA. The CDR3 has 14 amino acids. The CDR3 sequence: CSATAGQGIDTQYF.